Below are 22 T cell receptor beta chains sequenced from a single sample in a study of blood T cells in healthy people across ages (dated by TCRdb to about 2015). Library prep was done by 5' RACE. The sequencer listed for this sample is Illumina HiSeq 2500. The second PCR ran for about 7 to 11 cycles and used a J-beta primer mix along with a sample-barcoded 5' primer. The raw public data were reprocessed by TCRdb itself: fastp quality trimming at Q25, MiXCR clonotype calling, in-frame beta chains only. For every CDR3 protein sequence, its rows merge into one entry that carries the most common genes and DNA. The sample table holds around 1.5 million distinct CDR3 sequences, of which approximately 63% were seen once. The ten top clones hold over 5% of the sample. The sequenced material came from blood. The receptors here all came from a man aged 18 to 30 in good health.

The rearrangement links TRBV9 to TRBJ2-1, with 7 positions matching TRBD2. Germline V gene data show CDR1 as SGDLS and CDR2 as YYNGEE. The CDR3 has 15 residues. Germline trimming cut 3 bases from V and 2 bases from J; bases unmatched to any gene: 5. The CDR3 loop reads CASSALAETYNEQFF. The CDR3 region has the DNA TGTGCCAGCAGCGCCCTAGCGGAAACCTACAATGAGCAGTTCTTC.

J is TRBJ1-5 and V is TRBV7-2, with D hard to call. Per the germline V gene, CDR1 is SGHTA and CDR2 is FQGNSA. The ends were cut back, 1 base at V and 2 bases at J, with 9 bases in the middle. This CDR3 contains 15 residues. CDR3 protein: CASSLGTVRNQPQHF. CDR3 sequence (DNA): TGTGCCAGCAGCTTAGGGACGGTTCGCAATCAGCCCCAGCATTTT.

V usage is TRBV4-2 and J usage is TRBJ2-3; D is ambiguous. The V end lost 4 bases, the J end lost 1 base, and 12 bases lay between the germline ends. CDR3 length: 15 amino acids. Germline V gene lookup returns CDR1 LGHNA and CDR2 YNFKEQ. The CDR3 DNA sequence: TGTGCCAGCAGCCCCGAGAGTCGTGGCACAGATACGCAGTATTTT. Its protein product is CASSPESRGTDTQYF.

V gene TRBV20-1 combines with J gene TRBJ1-2; tentatively, D is TRBD1 (6 bases). Germline CDR1 reads DFQATT; CDR2 reads SNEGSKA (reference sequence). Trimming cost V 0 bases and J 3 bases, with 14 bases left between them. The CDR3 runs 15 residues. The CDR3 reads CSARDLTGRDYGYTF. The CDR3 DNA is TGCAGTGCTAGAGATCTTACAGGGAGGGACTATGGCTACACCTTC.

This clonotype was detected a few times. The chain couples TRBV12-3 or TRBV12-4 to TRBJ2-7; D might be TRBD1 (5 bases). The CDR3 extends over 12 amino acids. V was pared by 3 bases and J by 6 bases, with 9 bases between. The CDR3 DNA reads as TGTGCCAGCAGTTTTTGGGGCGGCGAGCAGTACTTC. This codes for CASSFWGGEQYF.

The chain employs TRBV29-1 and TRBJ2-3; TRBD2 agrees at 15 bases. Germline V gene lookup returns CDR1 SQVTM and CDR2 ANQGSEA. There are 18 residues in the CDR3. V dropped 4 bases and J dropped 0; count of bases not matched to a gene: 8. This CDR3 reads CSVGGLAGGIYSTDTQYF. The CDR3 DNA follows: TGCAGCGTTGGAGGACTAGCGGGAGGGATTTACAGCACAGATACGCAGTATTTT.

This chain connects TRBV10-3 to TRBJ2-4; a possible D gene is TRBD1 (6 bases). CDR3 size: 13 residues. Trimming pared 4 bases from V and 7 bases from J, leaving 11 bases between. Germline V CDR1 and CDR2: ENHRY, SYGVKD. DNA of the CDR3: TGTGCCATCAGTGCCGATGGGGGCAACATTCAGTACTTC. This encodes CAISADGGNIQYF.

This clonotype was counted ten times or more. This chain links TRBV6-2 or TRBV6-3 with TRBJ2-7; D might be TRBD2 (6 bases). From germline, CDR1 is MNHEY and CDR2 SVGEGT. The ends were cut back, 2 bases at V and 3 bases at J, with 8 bases in the middle. This CDR3 spans 13 amino acids. The CDR3: CASSYAGSYEQYF. DNA of the CDR3: TGTGCCAGCAGTTACGCCGGGAGCTACGAGCAGTACTTC.

The rearrangement links TRBV20-1 to TRBJ2-1; TRBD2 aligns across 7 bases. The germline gives CDR1 DFQATT, CDR2 SNEGSKA (reference sequence). This CDR3 is 13 amino acids long. The ends lost 3 bases at V and 13 bases at J; junction bases unmatched: 12. In DNA form, the CDR3 reads TGCAGTGCTAGTTCCGCAGGGAGGGAGACCCAGTTCTTC. Protein: CSASSAGRETQFF.

The chain couples TRBV7-9 to TRBJ2-1; possibly TRBD1 for D (6 bases). The germline CDR1 and CDR2 sequences are SEHNR and FQNEAQ (reference sequence). Trimming shortened V by 4 bases and J by 9 bases, and 22 bases separated the two germline ends. The CDR3 contains 16 residues. CDR3 loop: CASSSLEPSRGIEQFF. Here the CDR3 DNA reads TGTGCCAGCAGCTCCCTCGAACCCTCAAGGGGGATTGAGCAGTTCTTC.

Only a few counts were recorded for this clonotype. V is TRBV21-1 and J is TRBJ1-4; TRBD1 is the table's D call and was not checked against the DNA. TRBV21-1 is reported as a pseudogene. This CDR3 comprises 15 residues. CDR3 loop: CASSKEGHYNEKLFF. The DNA for the CDR3 is TGTGCCAGCAGCAAAGAGGGACACTATAATGAAAAACTGTTTTTT.

The chain is built from TRBV20-1 and TRBJ1-5, with D maybe TRBD1 (5 bases). This CDR3 is 15 amino acids long. With 3 bases removed from V and 2 bases from J, the gap between germline ends came to 14 bases. Germline CDR1 DFQATT, CDR2 SNEGSKA (reference sequence). The CDR3 reads CSASWKGRGNQPQHF. CDR3 DNA sequence: TGCAGTGCTAGTTGGAAGGGCAGGGGCAATCAGCCCCAGCATTTT.

This clonotype was seen a single time. J is TRBJ2-7 and V is TRBV6-2 or TRBV6-3; 8 bases map to TRBD2. There are 13 residues in the CDR3. V was clipped by 6 bases and J by 7 bases; unmatched bases: 8. The germline V gene encodes CDR1 MNHEY and CDR2 SVGEGT. The CDR3 loop is CASSRTREGEQYF. DNA for the CDR3: TGTGCCAGCAGCCGAACTCGGGAGGGGGAGCAGTACTTC.

This chain links TRBV4-2 with TRBJ2-3, with 8 bases identical to TRBD2. Germline assignment: CDR1 LGHNA and CDR2 YNFKEQ. CDR3 length equals 16 residues. Trimming removed 0 bases from V and 2 bases from J; junction bases left unmatched: 4. This chain's CDR3 is CASSQDGTRTTDTQYF. The CDR3, as DNA: TGTGCCAGCAGCCAAGATGGGACTAGAACCACAGATACGCAGTATTTT.

This chain connects TRBV7-8 to TRBJ1-2; 9 bases align to TRBD1. Germline CDR1 and CDR2: SGHVS and FQNEAQ. The junction had 15 bases not matched to a gene; V was cut back by 5 bases and J by 8 bases. The length of the CDR3 is 16 residues. The CDR3 loop is CASSLRTGVLAKGYTF. CDR3 DNA: TGTGCCAGCAGCCTTCGGACAGGGGTTTTGGCGAAGGGCTACACCTTC.

The rearrangement joins TRBV3-1 to TRBJ1-5; the D is unclear. Germline-derived CDR1 and CDR2 are LGHDT and YNNKEL (reference sequence). This CDR3 is 15 amino acids long. V was pared by 1 base and J by 3 bases, with 10 bases between. The CDR3 loop reads CASSQGGQTNQPQHF. CDR3 DNA: TGTGCCAGCAGCCAAGGTGGGCAGACCAATCAGCCCCAGCATTTT.

This clonotype showed up just a few times. This chain joins TRBV29-1 and TRBJ2-3; 8 nucleotides agree with TRBD1. Per germline, CDR1 SQVTM and CDR2 ANQGSEA. This CDR3 has 15 residues. V lost 1 base and J lost 4; bases outside the gene matches: 7. The CDR3 nucleotides are TGCAGCGTTGAAGTAATGGGACAGGAGTCAGATACGCAGTATTTT. Its protein is CSVEVMGQESDTQYF.

This clonotype appeared a few times. The V gene is TRBV25-1, the J gene TRBJ2-1; D not resolved. The CDR3 has 13 residues. The V gene's germline CDR1 is MGHDK and CDR2 SYGVNS. Trimming removed 4 bases from V and 6 bases from J, with 10 bases in between. In DNA, the CDR3 is TGTGCCAGCAGTGGCGTACCACCCAATGAGCAGTTCTTC. This sequence encodes CASSGVPPNEQFF. Looking up the rest from reference TRBV25-1 and TRBJ2-1 gives the full variable domain: EADIYQTPRYLVIGTGKKITLECSQTMGHDKMYWYQQDPGMELHLIHYSYGVNSTEKGDLSSESTVSRIRTEHFPLTLESARPSHTSQYLCASSGVPPNEQFFGPGTRLTVL.

V usage is TRBV27 and J usage is TRBJ2-5; 7 positions agree with TRBD2. This CDR3 contains 16 residues. Looked up from germline, CDR1 is MNHEY and CDR2 is SMNVEV (reference sequence). With 1 base clipped from V and 3 bases from J, the junction kept 8 bases outside the gene matches. The CDR3 sequence: CASSLFVGLAEETQYF. For the CDR3, the DNA is TGTGCCAGCAGTTTATTTGTAGGGCTAGCGGAAGAGACCCAGTACTTC.

The genes are TRBV7-2 and TRBJ2-4, with D maybe TRBD1 (5 bases). The tail of the sequence fits TRBJ2-7 better, so the J call may be wrong. The CDR3 consists of 14 residues. Germline V gene data show CDR1 as SGHTA and CDR2 as FQGNSA. CDR3 in amino acids: CASSLLLGAYEQYF. CDR3 coding DNA: TGTGCCAGCAGCTTACTATTAGGGGCCTACGAGCAGTACTTC.

This clonotype was detected a few times. The V gene is TRBV5-1, the J gene TRBJ2-2, with D perhaps TRBD1 (5 bases). The germline gives CDR1 SGHRS, CDR2 YFSETQ. The CDR3 has 16 amino acids. Trimming pared 4 bases from V and 3 bases from J, leaving 16 bases between. The CDR3: CASSPGPQEHTGELFF. CDR3 nucleotide sequence: TGCGCCAGCAGCCCCGGCCCACAGGAACACACCGGGGAGCTGTTTTTT.

This clonotype was detected a few times. The V gene is TRBV3-1, the J gene TRBJ2-3; possible D gene TRBD2, 5 bases. Germline CDR1 LGHDT, CDR2 YNNKEL (reference sequence). Trimming stripped 2 bases from V and 0 bases from J, with 9 bases between. This CDR3 has 15 residues. The CDR3 loop reads CASSQNGISTDTQYF. In nucleotides, the CDR3 is TGTGCCAGCAGCCAAAACGGGATTAGCACAGATACGCAGTATTTT.